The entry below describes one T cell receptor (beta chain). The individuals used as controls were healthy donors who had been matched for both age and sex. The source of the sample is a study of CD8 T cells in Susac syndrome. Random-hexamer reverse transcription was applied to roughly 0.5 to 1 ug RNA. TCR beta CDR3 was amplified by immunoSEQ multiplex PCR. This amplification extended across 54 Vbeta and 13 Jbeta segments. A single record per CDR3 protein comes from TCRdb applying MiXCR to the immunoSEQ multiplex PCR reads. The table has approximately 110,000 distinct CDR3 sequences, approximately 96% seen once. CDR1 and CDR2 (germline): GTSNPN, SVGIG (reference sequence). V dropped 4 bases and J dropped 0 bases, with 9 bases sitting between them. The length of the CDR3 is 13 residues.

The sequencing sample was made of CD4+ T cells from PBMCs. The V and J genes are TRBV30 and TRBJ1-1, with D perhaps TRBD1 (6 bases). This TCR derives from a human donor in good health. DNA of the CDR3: TGTGCCTGGACCGGGGGCTTGAACACTGAAGCTTTCTTT. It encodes CAWTGGLNTEAFF.